The entry below describes one T cell receptor (beta chain). This entry comes from a study of T cell changes during pregnancy in multiple sclerosis. Germline V gene lookup returns CDR1 SNHLY and CDR2 FYNNEI. The trim removed 11 bases at V and 2 bases at J, leaving 10 bases unmatched. This CDR3 region has 16 residues. Assay: immunoSEQ multiplex PCR; the TCRdb copy retains only in-frame clones and omits some. The sample consists of fewer than 25,000 clones, about 89% of them appearing once. The sample here was CD4+ T cells from peripheral blood mononuclear cells, taken in the third trimester of pregnancy. The J gene is TRBJ1-5, the V gene TRBV2; TRBD1 matches 12 bases. The clonotype originates from a female donor in good health, enrolled as a control in a pregnancy study. CDR3 sequence reads: CASSGTGGGGNQPQHF. In DNA form, the CDR3 reads TGTGCCTCCTCCGGGACAGGGGGCGGGGGCAATCAGCCCCAGCATTTT.